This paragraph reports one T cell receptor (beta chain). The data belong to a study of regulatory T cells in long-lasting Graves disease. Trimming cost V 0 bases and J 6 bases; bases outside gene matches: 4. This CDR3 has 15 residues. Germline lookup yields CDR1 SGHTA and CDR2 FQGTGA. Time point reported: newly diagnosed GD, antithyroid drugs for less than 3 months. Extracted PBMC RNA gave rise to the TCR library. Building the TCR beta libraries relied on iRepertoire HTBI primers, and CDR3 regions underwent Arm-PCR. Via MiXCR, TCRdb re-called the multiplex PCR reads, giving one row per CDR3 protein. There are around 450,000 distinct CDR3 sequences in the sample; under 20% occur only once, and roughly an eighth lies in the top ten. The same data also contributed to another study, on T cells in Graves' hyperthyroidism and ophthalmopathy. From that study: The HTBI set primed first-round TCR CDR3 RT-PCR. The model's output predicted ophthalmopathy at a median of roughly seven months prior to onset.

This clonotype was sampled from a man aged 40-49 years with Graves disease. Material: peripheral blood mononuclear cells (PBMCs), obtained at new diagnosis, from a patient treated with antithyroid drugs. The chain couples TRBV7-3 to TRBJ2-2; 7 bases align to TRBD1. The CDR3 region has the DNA TGTGCCAGCAGCTTAACTCGGCAGGGGGCCGGGGAGCTGTTTTTT. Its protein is CASSLTRQGAGELFF. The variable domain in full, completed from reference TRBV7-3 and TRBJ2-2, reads GAGVSQTPSNKVTEKGKYVELRCDPISGHTALYWYRQSLGQGPEFLIYFQGTGAADDSGLPNDRFFAVRPEGSVSTLKIQRTERGDSAVYLCASSLTRQGAGELFFGEGSRLTVL.